The present entry profiles one TCR beta chain with its context. TCRdb's table, derived via immunoSEQ multiplex PCR, lists solely in-frame clones and lacks some. The sample records approximately 1.9 million clones, around 93% being singletons. Naive CD8 cells comprised CD45RO-negative, CCR7-positively selected cells, excluding terminally differentiated effector memory CD45RA+ cells. Every donor was a Caucasian adult from Nashville, Tennessee. These data come from a study of shared clonotypes between healthy human individuals. Germline CDR1 reads SGHNT; CDR2 reads YENEEA. This CDR3 region has 14 residues. Trimming at V came to 3 bases and at J to 6 bases, leaving 5 bases not matched to a gene.

The source material was naive CD8+ T cells from PBMCs. This receptor was taken from a man younger than 35 in good health. Some clones in this sample may be carry-over from other donors' samples. V and J are TRBV11-3 and TRBJ2-7; 10 bases fit TRBD2. CDR3 sequence (DNA): TGTGCCAGCAGCTTCCTAGCGGGAGTGCGCGAGCAGTACTTC. Residues: CASSFLAGVREQYF.